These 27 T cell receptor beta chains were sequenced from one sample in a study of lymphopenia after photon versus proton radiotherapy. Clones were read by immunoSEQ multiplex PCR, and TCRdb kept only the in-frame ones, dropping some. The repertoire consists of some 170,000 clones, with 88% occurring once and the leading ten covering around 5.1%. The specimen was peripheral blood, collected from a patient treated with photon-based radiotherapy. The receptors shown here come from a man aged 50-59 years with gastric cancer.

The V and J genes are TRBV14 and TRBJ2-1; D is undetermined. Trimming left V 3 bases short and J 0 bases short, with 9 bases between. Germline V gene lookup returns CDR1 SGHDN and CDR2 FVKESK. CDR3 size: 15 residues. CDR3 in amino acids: CASSHWSSSYNEQFF. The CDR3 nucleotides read TGTGCCAGCAGCCATTGGTCGAGCTCCTACAATGAGCAGTTCTTC.

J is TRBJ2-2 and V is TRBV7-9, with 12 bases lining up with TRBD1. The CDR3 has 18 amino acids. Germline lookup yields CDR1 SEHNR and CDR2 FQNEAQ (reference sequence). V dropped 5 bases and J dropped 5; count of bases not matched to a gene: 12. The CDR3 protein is CASSPKRGQGARTGELFF. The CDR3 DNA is TGTGCCAGCAGCCCCAAGCGGGGACAGGGGGCGCGTACCGGGGAGCTGTTTTTT.

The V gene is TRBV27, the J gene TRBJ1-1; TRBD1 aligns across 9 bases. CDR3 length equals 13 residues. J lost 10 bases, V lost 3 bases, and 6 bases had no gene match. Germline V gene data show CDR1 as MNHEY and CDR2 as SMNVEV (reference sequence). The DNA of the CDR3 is TGTGCCAGCAGTTTCGGTACAGGGGGCAGAGCTTTCTTT. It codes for CASSFGTGGRAFF.

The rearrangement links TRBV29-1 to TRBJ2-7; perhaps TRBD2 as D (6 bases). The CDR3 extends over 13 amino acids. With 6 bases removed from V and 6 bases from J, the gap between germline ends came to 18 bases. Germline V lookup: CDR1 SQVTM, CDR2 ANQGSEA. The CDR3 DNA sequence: TGCAGCGTCCGCCACGGCAGGGAGGCCGAGCAGTACTTC. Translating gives CSVRHGREAEQYF.

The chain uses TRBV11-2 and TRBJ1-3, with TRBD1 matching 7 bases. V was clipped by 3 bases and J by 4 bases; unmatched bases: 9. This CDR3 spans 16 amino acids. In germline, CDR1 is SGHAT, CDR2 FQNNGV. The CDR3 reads CASSFNHRDRGNTIYF. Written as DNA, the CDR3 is TGTGCCAGCAGCTTTAACCACAGGGACAGAGGAAACACCATATATTTT.

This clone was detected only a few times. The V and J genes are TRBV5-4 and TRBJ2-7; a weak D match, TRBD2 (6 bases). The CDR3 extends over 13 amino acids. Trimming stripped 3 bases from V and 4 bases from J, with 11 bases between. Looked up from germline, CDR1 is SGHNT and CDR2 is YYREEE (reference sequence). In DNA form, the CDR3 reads TGTGCCAGCAGCTGGGGTGGAGGGTACGAGCAGTACTTC. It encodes CASSWGGGYEQYF.

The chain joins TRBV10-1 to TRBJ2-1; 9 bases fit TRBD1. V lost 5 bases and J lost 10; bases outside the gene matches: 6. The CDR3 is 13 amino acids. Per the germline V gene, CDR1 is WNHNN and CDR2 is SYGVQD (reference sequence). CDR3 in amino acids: CASSPTGGAEQFF. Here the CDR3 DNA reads TGCGCCAGCAGTCCCACAGGGGGCGCGGAGCAGTTCTTC.

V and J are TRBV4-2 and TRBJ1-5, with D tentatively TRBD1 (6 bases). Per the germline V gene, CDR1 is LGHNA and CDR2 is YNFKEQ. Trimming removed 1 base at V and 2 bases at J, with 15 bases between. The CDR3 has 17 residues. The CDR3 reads CASSQVPGVGGNQPQHF. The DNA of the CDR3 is TGTGCCAGCAGCCAAGTCCCAGGGGTGGGGGGCAATCAGCCCCAGCATTTT.

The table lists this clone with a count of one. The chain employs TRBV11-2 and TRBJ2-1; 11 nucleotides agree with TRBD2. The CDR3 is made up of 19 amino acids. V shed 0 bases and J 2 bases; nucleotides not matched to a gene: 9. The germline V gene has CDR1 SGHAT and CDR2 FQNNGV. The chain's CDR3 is CASSLDFRLAGGAYNEQFF. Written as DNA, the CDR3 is TGTGCCAGCAGCTTAGATTTTCGGCTAGCGGGAGGAGCCTACAATGAGCAGTTCTTC.

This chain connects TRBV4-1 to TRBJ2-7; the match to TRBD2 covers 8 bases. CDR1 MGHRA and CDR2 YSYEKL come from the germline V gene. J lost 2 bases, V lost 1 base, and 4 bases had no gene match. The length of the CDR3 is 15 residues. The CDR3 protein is CASSQVLLAAYEQYF. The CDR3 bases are TGCGCCAGCAGCCAAGTGTTACTAGCGGCCTACGAGCAGTACTTC.

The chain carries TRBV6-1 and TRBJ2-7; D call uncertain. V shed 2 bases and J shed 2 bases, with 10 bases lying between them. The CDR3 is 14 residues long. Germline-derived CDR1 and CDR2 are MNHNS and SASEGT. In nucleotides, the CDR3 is TGTGCCAGCAGTGAATCGGGTACAGCCTACGAGCAGTACTTC. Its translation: CASSESGTAYEQYF.

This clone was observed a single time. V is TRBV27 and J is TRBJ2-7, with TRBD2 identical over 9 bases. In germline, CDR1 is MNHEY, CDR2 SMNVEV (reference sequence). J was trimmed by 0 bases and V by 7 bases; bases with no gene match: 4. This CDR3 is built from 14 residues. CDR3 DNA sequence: TGTGCCAGCAAGACTAGCGGAAGCTCCTACGAGCAGTACTTC. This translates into CASKTSGSSYEQYF.

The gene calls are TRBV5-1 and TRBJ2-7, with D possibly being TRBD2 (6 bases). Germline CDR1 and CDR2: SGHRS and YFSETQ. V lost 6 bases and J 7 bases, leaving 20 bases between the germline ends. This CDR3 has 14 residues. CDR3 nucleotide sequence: TGCGCCAGCACCCCAATGGGGGGTACAATTGAGCAGTACTTC. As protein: CASTPMGGTIEQYF.

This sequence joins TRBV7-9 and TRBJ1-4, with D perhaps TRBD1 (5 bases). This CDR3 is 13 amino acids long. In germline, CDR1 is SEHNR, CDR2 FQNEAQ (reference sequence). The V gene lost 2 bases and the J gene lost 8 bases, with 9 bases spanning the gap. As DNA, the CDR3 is TGTGCCAGCAGCTTACAAGGGGTAGAAAAACTGTTTTTT. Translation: CASSLQGVEKLFF. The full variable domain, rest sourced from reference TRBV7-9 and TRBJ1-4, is DTGVSQNPRHKITKRGQNVTFRCDPISEHNRLYWYRQTLGQGPEFLTYFQNEAQLEKSRLLSDRFSAERPKGSFSTLEIQRTEQGDSAMYLCASSLQGVEKLFFGSGTQLSVL.

The CDR3 DNA sequence: TGTGCCAGCAGTTACACCAATATAGGTACCGGGGAGCTGTTTTTT. The encoded protein is CASSYTNIGTGELFF. The genes are TRBV6-5 and TRBJ2-2, with unresolved D. This CDR3 has 15 residues. Germline V gene sequence: CDR1 MNHEY, CDR2 SVGAGI. Trimming shortened V by 2 bases and J by 5 bases, and 12 bases separated the two germline ends.

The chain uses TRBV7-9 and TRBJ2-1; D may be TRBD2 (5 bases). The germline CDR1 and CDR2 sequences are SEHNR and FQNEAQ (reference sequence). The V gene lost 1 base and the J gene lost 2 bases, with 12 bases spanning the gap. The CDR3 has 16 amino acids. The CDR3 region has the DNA TGTGCCAGCAGCTTAGAGCGGAGTCCTACCTACAATGAGCAGTTCTTC. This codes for CASSLERSPTYNEQFF.

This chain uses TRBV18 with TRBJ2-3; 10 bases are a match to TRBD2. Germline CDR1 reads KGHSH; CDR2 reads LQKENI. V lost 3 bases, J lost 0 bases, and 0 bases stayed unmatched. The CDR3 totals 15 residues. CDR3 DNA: TGTGCCAGCTCACCGACTAGCGGGAGCACAGATACGCAGTATTTT. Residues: CASSPTSGSTDTQYF.

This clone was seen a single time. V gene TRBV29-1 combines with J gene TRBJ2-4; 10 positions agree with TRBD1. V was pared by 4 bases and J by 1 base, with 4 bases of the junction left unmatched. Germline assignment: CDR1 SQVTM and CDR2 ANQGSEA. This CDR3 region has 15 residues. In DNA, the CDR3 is TGCAGCGTTGGGACAGGGGGGCTGGCCAAAAACATTCAGTACTTC. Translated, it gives CSVGTGGLAKNIQYF.

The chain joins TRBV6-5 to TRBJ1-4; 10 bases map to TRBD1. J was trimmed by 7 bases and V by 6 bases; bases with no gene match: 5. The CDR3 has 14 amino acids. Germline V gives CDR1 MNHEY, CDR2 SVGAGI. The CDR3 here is CASRRDRGPEKLFF. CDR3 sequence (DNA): TGTGCCAGCAGGCGGGACAGGGGCCCTGAAAAACTGTTTTTT.

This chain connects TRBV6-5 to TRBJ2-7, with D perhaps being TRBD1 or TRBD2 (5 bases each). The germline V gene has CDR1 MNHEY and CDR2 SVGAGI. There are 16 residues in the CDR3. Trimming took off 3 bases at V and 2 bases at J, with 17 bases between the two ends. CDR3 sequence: CASSYLEGPNTYEQYF. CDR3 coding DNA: TGTGCCAGCAGTTATCTTGAGGGACCCAACACCTACGAGCAGTACTTC.

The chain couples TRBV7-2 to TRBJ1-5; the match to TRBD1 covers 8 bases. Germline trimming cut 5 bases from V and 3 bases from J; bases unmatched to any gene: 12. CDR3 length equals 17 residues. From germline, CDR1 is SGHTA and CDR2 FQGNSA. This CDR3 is CASSKPGTGNYNQPQHF. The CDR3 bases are TGTGCCAGCAGCAAACCCGGGACAGGAAATTACAATCAGCCCCAGCATTTT.

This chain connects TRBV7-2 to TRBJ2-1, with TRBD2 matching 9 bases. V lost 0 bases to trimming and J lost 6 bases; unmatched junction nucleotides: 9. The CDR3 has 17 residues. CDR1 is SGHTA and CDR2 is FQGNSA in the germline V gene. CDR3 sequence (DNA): TGTGCCAGCAGCTTAGCGGGAGTGGCGGGAGGGGGCAATGAGCAGTTCTTC. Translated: CASSLAGVAGGGNEQFF.

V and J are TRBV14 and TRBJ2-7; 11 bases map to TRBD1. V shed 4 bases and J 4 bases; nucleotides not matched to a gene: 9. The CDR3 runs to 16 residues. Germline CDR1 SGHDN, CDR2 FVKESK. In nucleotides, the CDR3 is TGTGCCAGCAGCCCCACAAGGGACAGGGGGGAATACGAGCAGTACTTC. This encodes CASSPTRDRGEYEQYF.

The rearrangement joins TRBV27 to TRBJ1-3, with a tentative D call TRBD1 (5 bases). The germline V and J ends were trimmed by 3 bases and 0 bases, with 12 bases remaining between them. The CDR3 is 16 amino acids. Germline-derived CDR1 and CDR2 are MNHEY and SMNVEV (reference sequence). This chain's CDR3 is CASSFSGGFSGNTIYF. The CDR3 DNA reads TGTGCCAGCAGTTTCAGCGGGGGATTCTCTGGAAACACCATATATTTT.

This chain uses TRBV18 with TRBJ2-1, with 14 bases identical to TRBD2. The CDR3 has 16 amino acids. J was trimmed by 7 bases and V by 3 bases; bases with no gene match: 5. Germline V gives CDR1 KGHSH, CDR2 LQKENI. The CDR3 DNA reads TGTGCCAGCTCACCGGGACTAGCGGGAGTGTGGAATGAGCAGTTCTTC. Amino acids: CASSPGLAGVWNEQFF.

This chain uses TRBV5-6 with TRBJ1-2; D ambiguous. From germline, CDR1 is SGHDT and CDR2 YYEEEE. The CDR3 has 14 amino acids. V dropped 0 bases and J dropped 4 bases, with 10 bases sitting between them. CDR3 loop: CASSLGGFLYGYTF. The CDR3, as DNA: TGTGCCAGCAGCTTGGGCGGGTTCCTCTATGGCTACACCTTC.

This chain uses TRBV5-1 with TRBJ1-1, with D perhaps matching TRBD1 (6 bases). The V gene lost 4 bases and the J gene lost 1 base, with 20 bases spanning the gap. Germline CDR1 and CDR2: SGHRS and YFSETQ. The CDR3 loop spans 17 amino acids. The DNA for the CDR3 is TGCGCCAGCAGCCCCGGAACGGGGGCGTCAAGGAACACTGAAGCTTTCTTT. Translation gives CASSPGTGASRNTEAFF.